This T cell receptor beta chain was recovered during a study of blood T cell repertoires in COVID-19. The wider study: COVID-19 samples from acute and convalescent phases originated in the United States, Italy and Spain. PBMCs, B-cell-depleted T cells, or T cells were the source of the cDNA or gDNA that made up the material.

Original handling: Amplification of reference gene primers provided the estimated nucleated cell counts. Sequenced by immunoSEQ multiplex PCR; TCRdb stores in-frame clones only, minus some. V, J and clone size are taken as reported in that table, and D and trimming were inferred from the DNA itself. The sample holds hundreds of thousands of clones; 85% to 90% are singletons and the top ten take under 5%. The sequence came from a woman aged 45-65 years with active or convalescent COVID-19. Sequences were obtained from peripheral blood.

CDR3 protein: CSASGKPAGQGPEAFF. The CDR3 coding sequence is TGCAGTGCTAGTGGTAAGCCGGCGGGACAGGGCCCTGAAGCTTTCTTT. V is TRBV20-1 and J is TRBJ1-1, with TRBD1 identical over 9 bases. This CDR3 region has 16 residues. The germline V gene encodes CDR1 DFQATT and CDR2 SNEGSKA (reference sequence). The V and J ends lost 3 bases and 6 bases, in that order; junction bases with no gene match: 14.